This T cell receptor beta chain was captured in a study of T cells expressing NK-cell markers. After re-calling the 5' RACE reads, TCRdb lists one entry per CDR3 protein, DNA absent. Its clone listing holds roughly 450,000 distinct CDR3 sequences. This CDR3 has 16 residues. Germline CDR1 reads DFQATT; CDR2 reads SNEGSKA (reference sequence). The origin of this receptor is a woman aged 45-65 years in good health. Sequenced material: blood T cells: a sorted CD56 or NKG2C T cell subset, CD4+ or CD8+ T cells, or bulk PBMC T cells (not recorded which). The rearrangement uses TRBV20-1 and TRBJ2-5; checking the TCRdb D call of TRBD2 is not possible without DNA. This CDR3 reads CSARDPTSAFQETQYF.